Listed here are 28 T cell receptor beta chains from one sample, sequenced in a study of cytomegalovirus exposure and HLA in healthy donors. In the PCR, 60 Vbeta and 13 Jbeta primers were used. Some clones are missing from TCRdb's copy, which holds only in-frame ones; the method was immunoSEQ multiplex PCR. Among 79,000 or so clones listed, over 60% were seen once. The sample was PBMCs. These receptors all come from a woman in her forties in good health and CMV-seropositive.

The CDR3 spells CASSIPPGQGQETQYF. CDR3 bases: TGTGCCAGTAGTATCCCACCGGGACAGGGGCAAGAGACCCAGTACTTC. This chain joins TRBV19 and TRBJ2-5; 10 positions match TRBD1. This CDR3 spans 16 amino acids. Germline assignment: CDR1 LNHDA and CDR2 SQIVND (reference sequence). V dropped 3 bases and J dropped 2; count of bases not matched to a gene: 6.

V is TRBV4-2 and J is TRBJ1-1; no firm D call. The CDR3 has 15 residues. Germline V gene data show CDR1 as LGHNA and CDR2 as YNFKEQ. Between the trimmed V and J ends, which lost 0 bases and 1 base, there was a span of 9 bases. The CDR3 protein is CASSQDGTQNTEAFF. The CDR3 DNA is TGTGCCAGCAGCCAAGATGGCACACAGAACACTGAAGCTTTCTTT.

V and J are TRBV28 and TRBJ2-1; 14 positions agree with TRBD2. This CDR3 region has 18 residues. CDR1 is MDHEN, CDR2 SYDVKM, per germline. V lost 5 bases and J lost 10; bases outside the gene matches: 16. Written as DNA, the CDR3 is TGTGCCAGCAGTCCCAAACCGGGACTAGCGGGAGTTTACAGAGAGCAGTTCTTC. Amino acid sequence: CASSPKPGLAGVYREQFF.

The V and J genes are TRBV6-5 and TRBJ2-5; tentatively, D is TRBD2 (7 bases). Trimming pared 2 bases from V and 3 bases from J, leaving 13 bases between. CDR1 is MNHEY and CDR2 is SVGAGI in the germline V gene. The CDR3 loop spans 15 amino acids. CDR3 amino acids: CASSYGGAAKETQYF. Here the CDR3 DNA reads TGTGCCAGCAGTTACGGGGGGGCGGCCAAAGAGACCCAGTACTTC.

The V call is TRBV7-9, the J call TRBJ1-2, with 8 bases matching TRBD1. The junction had 2 bases not matched to a gene; V was cut back by 1 base and J by 4 bases. The germline CDR1 and CDR2 sequences are SEHNR and FQNEAQ (reference sequence). CDR3 length: 14 residues. CDR3 in DNA: TGTGCCAGCAGCTTAGGTACAGGGGGCTATGGCTACACCTTC. Translated: CASSLGTGGYGYTF.

The chain uses TRBV2 and TRBJ1-3; no firm D call. CDR1 is SNHLY and CDR2 is FYNNEI in the germline V gene. This CDR3 has 19 residues. V was pared by 1 base and J by 4 bases, with 23 bases between. The CDR3 protein is CASSEERRGVGGLGNTIYF. The CDR3, as DNA: TGTGCCAGCAGTGAAGAGAGACGAGGTGTCGGAGGTTTAGGAAACACCATATATTTT. The whole variable domain, filled in from reference TRBV2 and TRBJ1-3, reads EPEVTQTPSHQVTQMGQEVILRCVPISNHLYFYWYRQILGQKVEFLVSFYNNEISEKSEIFDDQFSVERPDGSNFTLKIRSTKLEDSAMYFCASSEERRGVGGLGNTIYFGEGSWLTVV.

The genes are TRBV7-2 and TRBJ2-5; TRBD2 matches at 9 bases. The V and J ends lost 4 bases and 5 bases, in that order; junction bases with no gene match: 8. From germline, CDR1 is SGHTA and CDR2 FQGNSA. The CDR3 runs 15 residues. The CDR3 nucleotides read TGTGCCAGCAGCTCCGTGGCGGGGGGGAGGGAGACCCAGTACTTC. It yields the protein CASSSVAGGRETQYF.

This chain connects TRBV6-6 to TRBJ2-5; weak D call: TRBD2 (5 bases). V was trimmed by 6 bases and J by 2 bases, leaving 7 bases between them. This CDR3 region has 12 residues. CDR1 and CDR2 from the germline V gene are MNHNY and SVGAGI (reference sequence). CDR3 protein: CASRTTQETQYF. The CDR3 region has the DNA TGTGCCAGCAGGACTACACAAGAGACCCAGTACTTC.

The J gene is TRBJ2-3, the V gene TRBV28; 7 bases are a match to TRBD2. The CDR3 runs 17 residues. Germline V gene data show CDR1 as MDHEN and CDR2 as SYDVKM. V lost 6 bases, J lost 6 bases, and 18 bases stayed unmatched. The CDR3 nucleotides are TGTGCCAGCAGAGTTCCGCCGGGTGGGGGAGGGCCGGATACGCAGTATTTT. Amino acid sequence: CASRVPPGGGGPDTQYF.

The table lists this clone with a few counts. V usage is TRBV14 and J usage is TRBJ2-5, with D possibly TRBD1 on 5 matching bases. Germline V gene lookup returns CDR1 SGHDN and CDR2 FVKESK. This CDR3 is built from 13 residues. The germline V and J ends were trimmed by 4 bases and 5 bases, with 11 bases remaining between them. The CDR3 sequence is CASSPRAGETQYF. CDR3 nucleotides: TGTGCCAGCAGCCCCAGGGCCGGGGAGACCCAGTACTTC.

CDR3 sequence: CASSYASPSGTEAFF. The CDR3 DNA follows: TGTGCCAGCAGTTACGCCTCACCCAGCGGCACTGAAGCTTTCTTT. This chain links TRBV6-5 with TRBJ1-1; no clear D. The germline gives CDR1 MNHEY, CDR2 SVGAGI. The CDR3 is 15 amino acids. Trimming removed 2 bases at V and 4 bases at J, with 14 bases between.

The chain carries TRBV7-6 and TRBJ1-1; 7 nucleotides align to TRBD1. With V trimmed by 5 bases and J by 0 bases, 6 bases remained unmatched. Germline lookup yields CDR1 SGHVS and CDR2 FNYEAQ. CDR3 length equals 15 residues. CDR3 loop: CASSPTGLMNTEAFF. As DNA, the CDR3 is TGTGCCAGCAGCCCGACAGGGTTGATGAACACTGAAGCTTTCTTT.

The gene calls are TRBV25-1 and TRBJ2-7, with TRBD2 matching 8 bases. Germline CDR1 and CDR2: MGHDK and SYGVNS. The CDR3 runs 17 residues. V was pared by 7 bases and J by 3 bases, with 17 bases of the junction left unmatched. For the CDR3, the DNA is TGTGCCAGCACCTCACGGGAGGGGGTTAAGATTATCTACGAGCAGTACTTC. Translated: CASTSREGVKIIYEQYF.

The chain combines TRBV9 with TRBJ1-2; the match to TRBD1 covers 7 bases. V shed 3 bases and J 4 bases; nucleotides not matched to a gene: 3. The CDR3 contains 13 residues. Germline V gives CDR1 SGDLS, CDR2 YYNGEE. The CDR3 coding sequence is TGTGCCAGCAGCGGACAGGGCGGCTATGGCTACACCTTC. It is translated as CASSGQGGYGYTF.

The chain links TRBV7-3 to TRBJ1-2; 7 positions match TRBD1. Germline V gene lookup returns CDR1 SGHTA and CDR2 FQGTGA. With V trimmed by 5 bases and J by 7 bases, 4 bases remained unmatched. CDR3 length: 12 residues. The CDR3 protein is CASSPGQVGYTF. CDR3 nucleotide sequence: TGTGCCAGCAGCCCAGGACAGGTTGGCTACACCTTC.

V is TRBV27 and J is TRBJ1-1, with a weak D call TRBD1 (6 bases). The V gene lost 3 bases and the J gene lost 1 base, with 6 bases spanning the gap. Looked up from germline, CDR1 is MNHEY and CDR2 is SMNVEV (reference sequence). The CDR3 has 13 amino acids. CDR3 loop: CASSLTGNTEAFF. For the CDR3, the DNA is TGTGCCAGCAGTTTGACAGGGAACACTGAAGCTTTCTTT.

The chain employs TRBV30 and TRBJ1-5; D possibly corresponds to TRBD1 (5 bases). The V gene lost 0 bases and the J gene lost 5 bases, with 8 bases spanning the gap. This CDR3 contains 13 residues. Germline-derived CDR1 and CDR2 are GTSNPN and SVGIG (reference sequence). The CDR3 loop reads CAWSVRQYQPQHF. In DNA, the CDR3 is TGTGCCTGGAGTGTACGACAGTATCAGCCCCAGCATTTT. Filled out from reference TRBV30 and TRBJ1-5, the complete variable domain reads SQTIHQWPATLVQPVGSPLSLECTVEGTSNPNLYWYRQAAGRGLQLLFYSVGIGQISSEVPQNLSASRPQDRQFILSSKKLLLSDSGFYLCAWSVRQYQPQHFGDGTRLSIL.

V usage is TRBV5-1 and J usage is TRBJ2-3, with TRBD2 identical over 10 bases. From germline, CDR1 is SGHRS and CDR2 YFSETQ. The CDR3 runs 18 residues. V was pared by 5 bases and J by 3 bases, with 15 bases of the junction left unmatched. In DNA, the CDR3 is TGCGCCAGCAGGTTGCAGAACCCTAGCGGGGGATCTACAGATACGCAGTATTTT. Translating it yields CASRLQNPSGGSTDTQYF.

This clone occurred many times. The chain uses TRBV25-1 and TRBJ2-1, with 8 nucleotides matching TRBD2. Looked up from germline, CDR1 is MGHDK and CDR2 is SYGVNS. V lost 5 bases and J lost 3; bases outside the gene matches: 3. This CDR3 has 14 amino acids. The CDR3 loop is CASSLAGDYNEQFF. CDR3 coding DNA: TGTGCCAGCAGTCTAGCGGGCGACTACAATGAGCAGTTCTTC.

The chain uses TRBV6-5 and TRBJ2-5, with D maybe TRBD1 (6 bases). The V end was cut by 5 bases, the J end by 7 bases, with 17 bases between. The germline V gene encodes CDR1 MNHEY and CDR2 SVGAGI. This CDR3 has 14 residues. The CDR3 sequence is CASSPGTIYGTQYF. The CDR3 nucleotides are TGTGCCAGCAGTCCCGGGACAATTTATGGGACCCAGTACTTC.

The V and J genes are TRBV28 and TRBJ2-5, with unresolved D. Trimming shortened V by 6 bases and J by 4 bases, and 3 bases separated the two germline ends. Germline CDR1 MDHEN, CDR2 SYDVKM. The CDR3 has 10 residues. The CDR3 DNA reads TGTGCCAGCAGCCGAGAGACCCAGTACTTC. Its translation: CASSRETQYF. Using reference TRBV28 and TRBJ2-5 for the parts outside the CDR3, the full variable domain is DVKVTQSSRYLVKRTGEKVFLECVQDMDHENMFWYRQDPGLGLRLIYFSYDVKMKEKGDIPEGYSVSREKKERFSLILESASTNQTSMYLCASSRETQYFGPGTRLLVL.

The chain has TRBV4-1 and TRBJ2-5; 8 bases are shared with TRBD1. The CDR3 contains 15 residues. CDR1 and CDR2 from the germline V gene are MGHRA and YSYEKL. The V and J ends lost 4 bases and 1 base, in that order; junction bases with no gene match: 5. This CDR3 reads CASSPGQAGQETQYF. CDR3 sequence (DNA): TGCGCCAGCAGCCCGGGACAGGCGGGCCAAGAGACCCAGTACTTC.

This chain connects TRBV28 to TRBJ2-7; TRBD2 matches 8 bases. The CDR3 sequence is 15 residues long. The V segment lost 6 bases and the J segment 6 bases; nucleotides outside the gene matches: 13. Germline assignment: CDR1 MDHEN and CDR2 SYDVKM. DNA of the CDR3: TGTGCCAGCAGACGCCGAGGACTAGCCCCTGGCGAGCAGTACTTC. It codes for CASRRRGLAPGEQYF.

The CDR3 protein is CASSEQKDSGNTIYF. The DNA for the CDR3 is TGTGCCAGCAGTGAACAGAAAGACTCTGGAAACACCATATATTTT. The chain employs TRBV28 and TRBJ1-3; D is ambiguous. The V and J ends lost 5 bases and 0 bases respectively, with 11 bases between them. The germline gives CDR1 MDHEN, CDR2 SYDVKM. The CDR3 sequence is 15 residues long.

This rearrangement joins TRBV2 to TRBJ1-1; D remains ambiguous. Germline assignment: CDR1 SNHLY and CDR2 FYNNEI. V was shortened by 4 bases and J by 2 bases, with 20 bases between the two germline ends. This CDR3 region has 17 residues. The chain's CDR3 is CASSARTSLKSNTEAFF. As DNA, the CDR3 is TGTGCCAGCAGTGCCCGAACCTCTTTGAAAAGCAACACTGAAGCTTTCTTT.

The gene calls are TRBV6-1 and TRBJ1-2; D possibly corresponds to TRBD1 (6 bases). The CDR3 is 13 residues long. The germline CDR1 and CDR2 sequences are MNHNS and SASEGT. Deletions cut 8 bases from V and 8 bases from J, with 18 bases between. Here the CDR3 reads CASVTGPIFGYTF. In nucleotides, the CDR3 is TGTGCCAGCGTAACAGGGCCCATTTTCGGCTACACCTTC.

This chain uses TRBV5-1 with TRBJ2-7; TRBD1 might be the D (5 bases). V was pared by 0 bases and J by 3 bases, with 7 bases between. CDR1 and CDR2 from the germline V gene are SGHRS and YFSETQ. The CDR3 has 13 amino acids. CDR3 sequence (DNA): TGCGCCAGCAGCTTGGACAGGCTCTACGAGCAGTACTTC. It translates to CASSLDRLYEQYF.

This clone has a handful of counts. The rearrangement uses TRBV7-2 and TRBJ1-2; 8 bases fit TRBD1. Trimming at V came to 5 bases and at J to 4 bases, leaving 3 bases not matched to a gene. Germline lookup yields CDR1 SGHTA and CDR2 FQGNSA. The CDR3 has 13 residues. This chain's CDR3 is CASSTDRAYGYTF. The DNA of the CDR3 is TGTGCCAGCAGCACGGACAGGGCCTATGGCTACACCTTC.